Presented here are 26 T cell receptor beta chains from one specimen sequenced in a study of metastatic and nonmetastatic thyroid tumors (TCRdb year 2020). No treatment had been received by any patient before thyroid surgery. The library came from PCR. Sequencer: Illumina HiSeq 4000. Using fastp trimming at Q25 and MiXCR clonotype assembly, TCRdb reanalyzed the public sequencing data and kept in-frame beta chains. This sample has roughly 44,000 clones in its table, and 24% of those were observed once. The biggest ten clones account for roughly 14% of the sample. The sequencing input was tumor tissue. The receptors stem from a female donor with papillary thyroid cancer or a benign thyroid nodule (not recorded which). Some clones in this sample may be carry-over from other donors' samples.

Judged by abundance, this clone is medium-sized. The rearrangement uses TRBV6-5 and TRBJ2-7; TRBD1 is a possible D gene (5 bases). CDR1 and CDR2 from the germline V gene are MNHEY and SVGAGI. V was pared by 2 bases and J by 5 bases, with 10 bases between. This CDR3 has 13 residues. This chain's CDR3 is CASSYEDNNEQYF. The DNA of the CDR3 is TGTGCCAGCAGTTACGAGGACAACAACGAGCAGTACTTC.

This clone has ten or more counts. The chain uses TRBV5-5 and TRBJ1-1; the D gene is possibly TRBD1 (5 bases). The CDR3 runs to 15 residues. CDR1 is SGHKS, CDR2 YYEKEE, per germline (reference sequence). Deletions cut 0 bases from V and 4 bases from J, with 13 bases between. CDR3 protein: CASSLGTGLSTEAFF. The CDR3 DNA reads as TGTGCCAGCAGCTTGGGAACAGGCCTGAGCACTGAAGCTTTCTTT. The full variable domain, rest sourced from reference TRBV5-5 and TRBJ1-1, is DAGVTQSPTHLIKTRGQQVTLRCSPISGHKSVSWYQQVLGQGPQFIFQYYEKEERGRGNFPDRFSARQFPNYSSELNVNALLLGDSALYLCASSLGTGLSTEAFFGQGTRLTVV.

Turning to this clone: A much larger clonotype is one base distant, so this may be a read error. This chain uses TRBV2 with TRBJ2-3; weak D call: TRBD1 (6 bases). Trimming took off 4 bases at V and 2 bases at J, with 13 bases between the two ends. This CDR3 region has 15 residues. The V gene's germline CDR1 is SNHLY and CDR2 FYNNEI. The CDR3, as DNA: TGTGCCAGCAGTGTTACGGGACACGTCACAGATACGCAGTATTTT. The encoded protein is CASSVTGHVTDTQYF.

This rearrangement joins TRBV28 to TRBJ2-7; TRBD1 aligns across 8 bases. CDR1 is MDHEN and CDR2 is SYDVKM in the germline V gene. The CDR3 is 13 amino acids. Losses at the gene ends were 6 bases for V and 8 bases for J; bases not matched to a gene: 9. The CDR3 DNA follows: TGTGCCAGCAGCCCGGGACAGGTCTTGCAGCAGTACTTC. Encoded protein: CASSPGQVLQQYF.

This clone was seen just once. This may be a read error, as it is one base from a much larger clone. This chain joins TRBV3-1 and TRBJ2-5; D possibly corresponds to TRBD2 (6 bases). V gave up 7 bases and J gave up 6 bases, with 24 bases separating them. This CDR3 spans 16 amino acids. CDR1 is LGHDT, CDR2 YNNKEL, per germline (reference sequence). For the CDR3, the DNA is TGTGCCAGCACCCCCCGTTTGGCGGGGTGGACCAAGACCCAGTACTTC. Protein: CASTPRLAGWTKTQYF.

V usage is TRBV11-2 and J usage is TRBJ2-1, with D perhaps TRBD2 (7 bases). The CDR3 extends over 17 amino acids. The V and J ends lost 7 bases and 7 bases respectively, with 26 bases between them. Germline loops: CDR1 SGHAT, CDR2 FQNNGV. The CDR3 DNA is TGTGCCAGCACTAATAGGGGGGGCATAATTCCAAAGAATGAGCAGTTCTTC. This translates into CASTNRGGIIPKNEQFF.

This clone has just a few counts. This sequence joins TRBV19 and TRBJ1-2; 8 nucleotides align to TRBD1. The germline V gene has CDR1 LNHDA and CDR2 SQIVND (reference sequence). Trimming at V came to 5 bases and at J to 4 bases, leaving 3 bases not matched to a gene. The CDR3 is made up of 13 amino acids. CDR3 region: CASSQTGGYGYTF. The CDR3, as DNA: TGTGCCAGTAGTCAAACAGGGGGCTATGGCTACACCTTC.

This clone was picked up many times. Other DNA sequences of this sample code for an identical CDR3. V gene TRBV7-2 combines with J gene TRBJ2-1; D may correspond to TRBD1 or TRBD2 (5 bases each). This CDR3 is built from 15 residues. Per germline, CDR1 SGHTA and CDR2 FQGNSA. V lost 0 bases to trimming and J lost 6 bases, with 12 bases between them. CDR3 nucleotides: TGTGCCAGCAGCTTAGCCTTGGGACGGAGCAATGAGCAGTTCTTC. This encodes CASSLALGRSNEQFF.

This clone came up a few times. This chain joins TRBV6-1 and TRBJ2-5, with D maybe TRBD2 (6 bases). The germline gives CDR1 MNHNS, CDR2 SASEGT. The CDR3 length is 14 residues. Trimming stripped 3 bases from V and 1 base from J, with 9 bases between. In nucleotides, the CDR3 is TGTGCCAGCAGTGATAAGACTAGCCAAGAGACCCAGTACTTC. Translation gives CASSDKTSQETQYF.

Only one count was recorded for this clone. The V gene is TRBV20-1, the J gene TRBJ2-3, with TRBD2 as a possible D gene (6 bases). The germline gives CDR1 DFQATT, CDR2 SNEGSKA (reference sequence). V dropped 5 bases and J dropped 7 bases, with 22 bases sitting between them. This CDR3 contains 15 residues. CDR3 loop: CSAALSTSPYNTQYF. The CDR3 nucleotides read TGCAGTGCTGCCCTCTCCACTAGCCCCTACAATACGCAGTATTTT.

This clone was detected a few times. J is TRBJ2-7 and V is TRBV20-1; TRBD2 matches 9 bases. Germline-derived CDR1 and CDR2 are DFQATT and SNEGSKA (reference sequence). CDR3 length: 16 residues. V was clipped by 0 bases and J by 3 bases; unmatched bases: 9. CDR3 residues: CSARDERGTSYYEQYF. CDR3 coding DNA: TGCAGTGCTAGAGATGAACGAGGGACTAGCTACTACGAGCAGTACTTC.

This clone has a count of ten or more. The V gene is TRBV7-2, the J gene TRBJ2-7, with unresolved D. Trimming cost V 1 base and J 3 bases, with 7 bases left between them. The germline V gene encodes CDR1 SGHTA and CDR2 FQGNSA. The CDR3 is 13 residues long. The CDR3 protein is CASSLDGFYEQYF. The CDR3 nucleotides are TGTGCCAGCAGCTTAGACGGTTTCTACGAGCAGTACTTC.

The V gene is TRBV20-1, the J gene TRBJ2-5; D is unclear. V gave up 0 bases and J gave up 2 bases, with 7 bases separating them. Germline CDR1 and CDR2: DFQATT and SNEGSKA (reference sequence). This CDR3 comprises 13 residues. The CDR3 sequence: CSARDGAQETQYF. The CDR3 DNA sequence: TGCAGTGCTAGAGACGGAGCACAAGAGACCCAGTACTTC.

The gene calls are TRBV5-4 and TRBJ1-4; possibly TRBD1 for D (6 bases). From germline, CDR1 is SGHNT and CDR2 YYREEE (reference sequence). The V gene lost 7 bases and the J gene lost 6 bases, with 13 bases spanning the gap. CDR3 length: 13 residues. In DNA, the CDR3 is TGTGCCAGCCACAGGGATGGGGATGAAAAACTGTTTTTT. Translation: CASHRDGDEKLFF.

Details on this clone: Given a much more abundant clone one base away, this may be a read error. This specimen includes other DNA sequences encoding the same CDR3. The chain recombines TRBV4-1 with TRBJ1-1; D is ambiguous. The CDR3 is made up of 13 amino acids. From germline, CDR1 is MGHRA and CDR2 YSYEKL. V gave up 1 base and J gave up 9 bases, with 12 bases separating them. CDR3 sequence reads: CASSQGDLGQAFF. In DNA form, the CDR3 reads TGCGCCAGCAGCCAAGGCGATCTAGGGCAAGCTTTCTTT.

This clone is medium-sized in the sample. The chain couples TRBV6-2 or TRBV6-3 to TRBJ2-2; weak D call: TRBD2 (6 bases). Germline V gene data show CDR1 as MNHEY and CDR2 as SVGEGT. CDR3 length: 18 residues. Trimming left V 6 bases short and J 1 base short, with 21 bases between. For the CDR3, the DNA is TGTGCCAGCAGGGCTCCCCGAGGTACCGGGGGGAACACCGGGGAGCTGTTTTTT. Its protein is CASRAPRGTGGNTGELFF.

The chain uses TRBV18 and TRBJ1-1; the D is unclear. Deletions cut 6 bases from V and 4 bases from J, with 12 bases between. The CDR3 consists of 13 residues. Germline V gives CDR1 KGHSH, CDR2 LQKENI. CDR3: CASSAWDSTEAFF. The DNA for the CDR3 is TGTGCCAGCTCTGCCTGGGATAGCACTGAAGCTTTCTTT. The whole variable domain, filled in from reference TRBV18 and TRBJ1-1, reads NAGVMQNPRHLVRRRGQEARLRCSPMKGHSHVYWYRQLPEEGLKFMVYLQKENIIDESGMPKERFSAEFPKEGPSILRIQQVVRGDSAAYFCASSAWDSTEAFFGQGTRLTVV.

This chain links TRBV20-1 with TRBJ2-3, with unresolved D. The V gene lost 6 bases and the J gene lost 1 base, with 14 bases spanning the gap. Germline-derived CDR1 and CDR2 are DFQATT and SNEGSKA (reference sequence). This CDR3 spans 14 amino acids. The DNA for the CDR3 is TGCAGTGCCGCAGCAGGAACTGGCACAGATACGCAGTATTTT. Amino acid sequence: CSAAAGTGTDTQYF.

There are many counts of this clone. The chain recombines TRBV5-4 with TRBJ2-7; D uncertain. The V end was cut by 0 bases, the J end by 0 bases, with 10 bases between. The CDR3 spans 15 residues. Germline V gives CDR1 SGHNT, CDR2 YYREEE (reference sequence). CDR3 loop: CASSLAYQSSYEQYF. The CDR3 nucleotides read TGTGCCAGCAGCTTGGCCTACCAGAGCTCCTACGAGCAGTACTTC.

The chain recombines TRBV25-1 with TRBJ2-7; D not certain. The CDR3 extends over 11 amino acids. The germline V gene has CDR1 MGHDK and CDR2 SYGVNS. With 7 bases removed from V and 3 bases from J, the gap between germline ends came to 7 bases. CDR3 bases: TGTGCCAGCATAAGGAACTACGAGCAGTACTTC. Protein sequence: CASIRNYEQYF.

This chain connects TRBV6-1 to TRBJ1-1; no clear D. The CDR3 is made up of 13 amino acids. From germline, CDR1 is MNHNS and CDR2 SASEGT. V lost 6 bases, J lost 3 bases, and 11 bases lay in between. CDR3 in DNA: TGTGCCAGCAGCTGGTTCCAGGACACTGAAGCTTTCTTT. Translation: CASSWFQDTEAFF.

A few counts support this clone. One end of the junction is discordant with germline, which a read error may explain. V usage is TRBV6-2 or TRBV6-3 and J usage is TRBJ2-2; D is perhaps TRBD2 (7 bases). Germline-derived CDR1 and CDR2 are MNHEY and SVGEGT. The CDR3 contains 15 residues. CDR3: CASSYAGASTWELFF. CDR3 in DNA: TGTGCCAGCAGTTACGCGGGGGCGAGCACCTGGGAACTGTTTTTT.

The chain is built from TRBV20-1 and TRBJ2-5; D unclear. Per germline, CDR1 DFQATT and CDR2 SNEGSKA (reference sequence). The CDR3 sequence is 14 residues long. The ends were cut back, 0 bases at V and 1 base at J, with 9 bases in the middle. CDR3 region: CSARDSRLQETQYF. CDR3 nucleotide sequence: TGCAGTGCTAGAGATTCCAGACTCCAAGAGACCCAGTACTTC.

This clone occurred a few times. The chain is built from TRBV19 and TRBJ1-2, with a tentative D call TRBD1 (5 bases). Trimming stripped 5 bases from V and 0 bases from J, with 10 bases between. The CDR3 sequence is 14 residues long. CDR1 and CDR2 (germline): LNHDA, SQIVND (reference sequence). The CDR3 bases are TGTGCCAGTAGTGGGGCCCGGTCTAACTATGGCTACACCTTC. Translation gives CASSGARSNYGYTF.

The rearrangement joins TRBV5-1 to TRBJ2-2; D may be TRBD1 (6 bases). In germline, CDR1 is SGHRS, CDR2 YFSETQ. The CDR3 has 14 amino acids. Trimming left V 3 bases short and J 6 bases short, with 12 bases between. The CDR3 region is CASSSQGPAGELFF. CDR3 coding DNA: TGCGCCAGCAGCTCACAGGGTCCGGCCGGGGAGCTGTTTTTT.

This clone was seen at least ten times. This chain joins TRBV18 and TRBJ2-3; the D call may be TRBD1 or TRBD2 (6 bases each). CDR3 length: 15 amino acids. Per germline, CDR1 KGHSH and CDR2 LQKENI. With 1 base removed from V and 5 bases from J, the gap between germline ends came to 13 bases. CDR3 sequence: CASSPLSGALDTQYF. CDR3 bases: TGTGCCAGCTCACCACTATCGGGGGCCCTAGATACGCAGTATTTT.